This TCR beta chain was identified during a study of regulatory T cells in long-lasting Graves disease. Stated time point: newly diagnosed GD, antithyroid drugs for less than 3 months. Scientists built the TCR library using RNA that was extracted from PBMCs. Researchers made TCR beta libraries by using iRepertoire HTBI primers and running Arm-PCR on CDR3 regions. MiXCR, applied by TCRdb to the multiplex PCR reads, yields one record per CDR3 protein. The sample records about 540,000 distinct CDR3 sequences, about 13% being singletons. The CDR3 covers 14 residues. V was pared by 5 bases and J by 9 bases, with 20 bases between. CDR1 DFQATT and CDR2 SNEGSKA come from the germline V gene (reference sequence). This clonotype was counted many times. These data were also reused for a study on T cells in Graves' hyperthyroidism and ophthalmopathy.

This specimen was peripheral blood mononuclear cells (PBMCs), taken at new diagnosis, from a patient treated with antithyroid drugs. The genes are TRBV20-1 and TRBJ2-1; D may be TRBD2 (7 bases). The receptor comes from a man younger than 40 with Graves disease. The CDR3 region is CSARGTSRGGEQFF. CDR3 nucleotide sequence: TGCAGTGCTCGTGGGACCTCGAGGGGGGGTGAGCAGTTCTTC.